This TCR beta chain was identified during a study of blood T cell repertoires in COVID-19. Profiling relied on immunoSEQ multiplex PCR, and the TCRdb table lists in-frame clones only, not all of them. The top ten clones hold about 2.5% of a sample with around 130,000 clones, about 86% of them seen once. CDR1 is SGHNT, CDR2 YENEEA, per germline. The CDR3 totals 12 residues. The V end lost 3 bases, the J end lost 9 bases, and 9 bases lay between the germline ends. The sequence derives from a woman between 50 and 59 years old who had recovered from COVID-19. The rearrangement joins TRBV11-3 to TRBJ2-1, with D possibly TRBD2 on 6 matching bases. Sequencing was done on a sample of PBMCs or T cells enriched from blood (not recorded which). The CDR3 DNA reads as TGTGCCAGCAGCTTGGCGGGGACTGAGCAGTTCTTC. This translates into CASSLAGTEQFF.